The entry that follows covers one TCR beta chain sequence. Clones were read by immunoSEQ multiplex PCR, and TCRdb kept only the in-frame ones, dropping some. The table records around 300,000 clones, 86% of them present only once. This entry is derived from a study of blood T cell repertoires in COVID-19. CDR1 MDHEN and CDR2 SYDVKM come from the germline V gene. Between the trimmed V and J ends, which lost 1 base and 5 bases, there was a span of 17 bases. The CDR3 extends over 16 amino acids. The sequencing sample was made of PBMCs or T cells enriched from blood (not recorded which). The chain recombines TRBV28 with TRBJ1-1, with a tentative D call TRBD1 (5 bases). The TCR originated in a woman aged 18-29 years who had recovered from COVID-19. The DNA for the CDR3 is TGTGCCAGCAGTTTATTAGGGGAAGGGGCGAGGACTGAAGCTTTCTTT. Protein: CASSLLGEGARTEAFF.